This TCR beta chain was obtained from a study of T cells in Graves' hyperthyroidism and ophthalmopathy. The study's findings and limits: A 13 V-J model separated ophthalmopathy from stable hyperthyroidism. Blood also carried most thyroid clonotypes expanded above 0.001.

Hyperthyroidism in the patients, aged 18 to 65, was newly diagnosed and under 2 months in duration. The investigators amplified TCR beta CDR3 regions from RNA transcripts. Researchers ran a first-round RT-PCR on the TCR CDR3 using the HTBI primer set. MiXCR, applied by TCRdb to the multiplex PCR reads, yields one record per CDR3 protein. The sample carries around 350,000 distinct CDR3 sequences, 15% to 18% recorded once. Germline trimming cut 0 bases from V and 5 bases from J; bases unmatched to any gene: 9. The germline CDR1 and CDR2 sequences are SGHRS and YFSETQ. The CDR3 totals 18 residues. This clonotype appeared many times. The antigen remains undetermined.

The TCR sequence derives from a woman under 30 with Graves' hyperthyroidism that later progressed to Graves' ophthalmopathy. The chain is built from TRBV5-1 and TRBJ2-5; 14 bases agree with TRBD2. Source material: blood. The DNA for the CDR3 is TGCGCCAGCAGCTTGGCCCAGACTAGCGGGAGGGCCGGTGAGACCCAGTACTTC. This sequence encodes CASSLAQTSGRAGETQYF. The whole variable domain, filled in from reference TRBV5-1 and TRBJ2-5, reads KAGVTQTPRYLIKTRGQQVTLSCSPISGHRSVSWYQQTPGQGLQFLFEYFSETQRNKGNFPGRFSGRQFSNSRSEMNVSTLELGDSALYLCASSLAQTSGRAGETQYFGPGTRLLVL.